This T cell receptor beta chain is drawn from a study of T cell responses to AZD1222 COVID-19 vaccine. Clones were read by immunoSEQ multiplex PCR, and TCRdb kept only the in-frame ones, dropping some. The repertoire has 120,000 or so clones, 70% to 90% of them found once; the top ten carry about 27%. CDR1 is MNHEY, CDR2 SVGEGT, per germline. The length of the CDR3 is 13 residues. Comment on this clone: What it binds is not known. An end of the junction does not agree with germline; a read error may underlie this.

Points from the study as a whole: Recipients of two AZD1222 doses showed rising Spike-specific TCR breadth and depth.

The chain couples TRBV6-2 or TRBV6-3 to TRBJ2-7; D gene uncertain. This TCR was sampled from an adult in good health. This specimen was peripheral blood, taken on day 0 of AZD1222 vaccination. The CDR3 loop is CASSDSPRYEQYF. DNA for the CDR3: TGTGCCAGCAGTGACTCTCCTCGCTACGAGCAGTACTTC.